The sequence of this T cell receptor beta chain was determined in a study of blood T cell repertoires in COVID-19. Study summary: The United States, Italy and Spain provided the acute and convalescent COVID-19 samples. The cDNA or gDNA used as material had been derived from T cells, B-cell-depleted T cells, or PBMCs.

Original processing methods: Reference gene primer amplification yielded estimated nucleated cell counts. Measured with immunoSEQ multiplex PCR; TCRdb has only the in-frame clones, and not every one. Clone size and the V and J calls come from that table; the DNA yielded D and trimming. The sample includes roughly 99,000 clones, approximately 81% seen only once; the top ten take about 4.2%. The CDR3 extends over 13 amino acids. The V end lost 6 bases, the J end lost 3 bases, and 14 bases lay between the germline ends. CDR1 is SQVTM and CDR2 is ANQGSEA in the germline V gene. The genes are TRBV29-1 and TRBJ1-1; perhaps TRBD1 as D (5 bases). The source of this sequence is a human donor in a cohort sampled during active COVID-19. Specimen: peripheral blood. The CDR3 DNA sequence: TGCAGCGTCGTTGAGATGACAGACACTGAAGCTTTCTTT. The encoded protein is CSVVEMTDTEAFF.